This T cell receptor (beta chain) was captured in a study of CD8 T cells in ankylosing spondylitis. General study findings and limits: Ankylosing spondylitis blood seemed to carry a telltale TCR beta motif made of under ten highly homologous variants.

This CDR3 region has 16 residues. Trimming left V 0 bases short and J 1 base short, with 10 bases between. The germline V gene has CDR1 SGHTA and CDR2 FQGTGA. The authors made TCR beta libraries by quantitative 5'-RACE with molecular barcodes. TCRdb fed the 5' RACE reads into MiXCR, producing one record per CDR3 protein. Counted here are approximately 300,000 distinct CDR3 sequences, less than 25% occurring once; the ten biggest clones make up 3.5%. A word on this clonotype: No antigen is known for it.

Sequencing was carried out using blood, either unsorted or a sorted T cell fraction (not recorded which). The chain combines TRBV7-3 with TRBJ2-1; D not certain. This clonotype originated in a female donor with ankylosing spondylitis or in good health (not recorded which). CDR3 sequence (DNA): TGTGCCAGCAGCTTAACGGTCGCTTCTTCCTACAATGAGCAGTTCTTC. Protein sequence: CASSLTVASSYNEQFF.